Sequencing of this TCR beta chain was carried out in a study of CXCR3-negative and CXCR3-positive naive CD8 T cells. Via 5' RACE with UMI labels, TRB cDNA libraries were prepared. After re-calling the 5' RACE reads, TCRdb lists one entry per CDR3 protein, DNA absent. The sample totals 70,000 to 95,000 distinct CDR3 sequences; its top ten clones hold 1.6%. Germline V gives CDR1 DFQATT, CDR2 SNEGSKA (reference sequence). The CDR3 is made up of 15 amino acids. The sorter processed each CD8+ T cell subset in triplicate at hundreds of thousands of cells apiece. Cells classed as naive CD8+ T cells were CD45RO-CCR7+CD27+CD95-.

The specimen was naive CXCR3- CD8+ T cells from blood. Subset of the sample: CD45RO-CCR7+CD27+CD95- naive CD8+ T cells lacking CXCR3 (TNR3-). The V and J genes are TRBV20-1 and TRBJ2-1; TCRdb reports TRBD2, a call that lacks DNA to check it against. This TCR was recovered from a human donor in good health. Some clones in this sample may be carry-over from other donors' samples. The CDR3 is CSARDGALNYNEQFF.